Sequencing of this TCR beta chain was carried out in a study of PD-L1 blockade in urothelial cancer. V lost 0 bases and J 10 bases, leaving 6 bases between the germline ends. This CDR3 is 11 amino acids long. Germline V lookup: CDR1 MNHEY, CDR2 SVGAGI. The time point denotes: pretreatment peripheral blood. Clones were sequenced by immunoSEQ multiplex PCR, and TCRdb holds only the in-frame ones, with some missing. The sample holds roughly 67,000 clones, about 90% seen once. The V and J genes are TRBV6-5 and TRBJ1-1, with D perhaps matching TRBD1 (5 bases). The TCR originated in a man aged 55 to 70 with urothelial cancer. The sample consisted of PBMCs, taken around atezolizumab (anti-PD-L1) treatment. Written as DNA, the CDR3 is TGTGCCAGCAGTTACTCAGGGGTAGCTTTCTTT. This gives the protein CASSYSGVAFF.